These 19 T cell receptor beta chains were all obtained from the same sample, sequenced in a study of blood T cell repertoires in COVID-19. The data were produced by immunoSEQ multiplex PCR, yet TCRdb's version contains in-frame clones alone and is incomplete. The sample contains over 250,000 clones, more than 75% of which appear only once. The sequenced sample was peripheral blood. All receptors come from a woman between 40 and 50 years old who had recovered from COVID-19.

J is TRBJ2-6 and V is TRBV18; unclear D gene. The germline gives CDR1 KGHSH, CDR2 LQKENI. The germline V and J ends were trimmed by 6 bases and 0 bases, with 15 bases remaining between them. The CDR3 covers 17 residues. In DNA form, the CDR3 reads TGTGCCAGCTCCCGAACCACGCCCAGCTCTGGGGCCAACGTCCTGACTTTC. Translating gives CASSRTTPSSGANVLTF. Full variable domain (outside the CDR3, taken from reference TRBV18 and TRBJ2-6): NAGVMQNPRHLVRRRGQEARLRCSPMKGHSHVYWYRQLPEEGLKFMVYLQKENIIDESGMPKERFSAEFPKEGPSILRIQQVVRGDSAAYFCASSRTTPSSGANVLTFGAGSRLTVL.

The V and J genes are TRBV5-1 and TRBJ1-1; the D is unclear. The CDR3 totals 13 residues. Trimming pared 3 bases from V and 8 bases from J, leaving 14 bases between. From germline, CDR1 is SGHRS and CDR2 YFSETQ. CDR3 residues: CASSSRPNGEAFF. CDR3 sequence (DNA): TGCGCCAGCAGCTCCCGCCCGAACGGGGAAGCTTTCTTT.

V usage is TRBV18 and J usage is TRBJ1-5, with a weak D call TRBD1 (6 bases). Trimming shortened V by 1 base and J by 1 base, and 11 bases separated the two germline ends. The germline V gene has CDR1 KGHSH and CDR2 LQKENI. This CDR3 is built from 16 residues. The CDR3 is CASSPRGGVSNQPQHF. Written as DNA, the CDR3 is TGTGCCAGCTCACCACGGGGGGGCGTCAGCAATCAGCCCCAGCATTTT.

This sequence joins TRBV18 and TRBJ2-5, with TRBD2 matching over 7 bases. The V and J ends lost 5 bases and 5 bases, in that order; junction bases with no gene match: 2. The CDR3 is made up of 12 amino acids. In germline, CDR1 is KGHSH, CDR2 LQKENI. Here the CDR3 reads CASSAGGETQYF. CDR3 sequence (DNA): TGTGCCAGCTCAGCCGGGGGGGAGACCCAGTACTTC.

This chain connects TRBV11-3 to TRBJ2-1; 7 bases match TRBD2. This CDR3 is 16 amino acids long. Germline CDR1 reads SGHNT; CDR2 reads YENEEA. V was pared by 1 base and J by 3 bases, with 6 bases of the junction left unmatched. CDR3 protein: CASSLGAGVGYNEQFF. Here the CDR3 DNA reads TGTGCCAGCAGCTTAGGGGCGGGAGTGGGCTACAATGAGCAGTTCTTC.

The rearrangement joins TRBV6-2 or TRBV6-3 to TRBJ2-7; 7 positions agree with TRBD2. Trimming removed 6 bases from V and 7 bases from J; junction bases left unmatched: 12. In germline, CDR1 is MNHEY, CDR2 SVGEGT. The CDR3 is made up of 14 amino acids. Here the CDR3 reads CASSNPGLVGEQYF. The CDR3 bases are TGTGCCAGCAGCAACCCTGGACTAGTGGGTGAGCAGTACTTC.

The CDR3 here is CASSPTAGAPGDTQYF. In DNA form, the CDR3 reads TGCGCCAGCAGCCCCACAGCGGGAGCCCCGGGAGATACGCAGTATTTT. The chain combines TRBV5-1 with TRBJ2-3; 8 bases agree with TRBD2. V lost 4 bases and J lost 5; bases outside the gene matches: 12. The CDR3 runs 16 residues. Germline CDR1 SGHRS, CDR2 YFSETQ.

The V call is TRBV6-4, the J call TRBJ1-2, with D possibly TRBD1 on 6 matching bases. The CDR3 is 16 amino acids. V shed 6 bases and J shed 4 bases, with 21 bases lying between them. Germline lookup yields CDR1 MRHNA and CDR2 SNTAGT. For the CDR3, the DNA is TGTGCCAGCAGCCCAGACTCGGGACACCGCACCTATGGCTACACCTTC. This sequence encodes CASSPDSGHRTYGYTF.

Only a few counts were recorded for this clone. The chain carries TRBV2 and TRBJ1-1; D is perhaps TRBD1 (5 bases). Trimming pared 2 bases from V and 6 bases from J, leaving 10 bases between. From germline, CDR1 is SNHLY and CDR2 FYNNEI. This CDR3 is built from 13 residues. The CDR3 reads CASSEWGGSEAFF. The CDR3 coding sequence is TGTGCCAGCAGTGAATGGGGGGGTTCTGAAGCTTTCTTT.

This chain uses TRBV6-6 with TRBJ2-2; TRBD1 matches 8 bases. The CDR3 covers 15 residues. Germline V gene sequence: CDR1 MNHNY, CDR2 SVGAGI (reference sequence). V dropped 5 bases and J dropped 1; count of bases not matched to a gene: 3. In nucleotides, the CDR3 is TGTGCCAGCAGTCCCGGACAGGGGAACACCGGGGAGCTGTTTTTT. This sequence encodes CASSPGQGNTGELFF.

CDR3 nucleotides: TGCGCCAGCAGCTTGGCCCCCCTAGCGGGAGGTGCGGAGACCCAGTACTTC. Protein sequence: CASSLAPLAGGAETQYF. This chain links TRBV5-1 with TRBJ2-5; 11 bases are a match to TRBD2. The V segment lost 0 bases and the J segment 5 bases; nucleotides outside the gene matches: 9. CDR3 length: 17 amino acids. Per germline, CDR1 SGHRS and CDR2 YFSETQ.

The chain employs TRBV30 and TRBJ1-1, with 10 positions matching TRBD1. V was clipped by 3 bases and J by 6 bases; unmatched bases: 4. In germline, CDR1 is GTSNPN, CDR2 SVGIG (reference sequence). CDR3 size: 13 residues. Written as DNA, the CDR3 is TGTGCCTGGAGCCGGGACAGGGGTTCTGAAGCTTTCTTT. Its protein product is CAWSRDRGSEAFF.

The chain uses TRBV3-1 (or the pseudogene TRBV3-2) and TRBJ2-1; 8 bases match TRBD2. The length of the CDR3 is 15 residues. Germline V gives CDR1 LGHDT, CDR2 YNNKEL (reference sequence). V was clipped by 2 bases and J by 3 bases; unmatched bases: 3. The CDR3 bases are TGTGCCAGCAGCCAACTAGCGGGCCACTACAATGAGCAGTTCTTC. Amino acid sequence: CASSQLAGHYNEQFF.

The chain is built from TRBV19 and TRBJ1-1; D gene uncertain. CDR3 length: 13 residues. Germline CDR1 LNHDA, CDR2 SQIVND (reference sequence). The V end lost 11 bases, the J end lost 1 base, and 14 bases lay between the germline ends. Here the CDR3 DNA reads TGTGCCGCCCGGGAGTGGGGGAACACTGAAGCTTTCTTT. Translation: CAAREWGNTEAFF.

The CDR3 DNA follows: TGTGCCAGCAGCTTGCGTGGGAGCCCCAATTGGGAGCAGTACGTC. Its protein is CASSLRGSPNWEQYV. The chain links TRBV5-6 to TRBJ2-7, with TRBD2 as a possible D gene (5 bases). Trimming took off 1 base at V and 7 bases at J, with 18 bases between the two ends. Looked up from germline, CDR1 is SGHDT and CDR2 is YYEEEE. This CDR3 has 15 amino acids.

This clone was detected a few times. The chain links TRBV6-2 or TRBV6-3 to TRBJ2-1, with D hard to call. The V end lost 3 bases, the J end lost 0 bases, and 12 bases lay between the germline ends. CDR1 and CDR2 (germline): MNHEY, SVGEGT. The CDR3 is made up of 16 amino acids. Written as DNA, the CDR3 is TGTGCCAGCAGTTATATTCGCCCTAGCTCCTACAATGAGCAGTTCTTC. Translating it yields CASSYIRPSSYNEQFF.

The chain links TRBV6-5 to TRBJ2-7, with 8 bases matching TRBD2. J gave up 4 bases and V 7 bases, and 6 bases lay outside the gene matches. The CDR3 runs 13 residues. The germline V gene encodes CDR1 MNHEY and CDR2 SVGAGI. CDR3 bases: TGTGCCAGCACCCGAGCGGGAGCGTACGAGCAGTACTTC. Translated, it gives CASTRAGAYEQYF.

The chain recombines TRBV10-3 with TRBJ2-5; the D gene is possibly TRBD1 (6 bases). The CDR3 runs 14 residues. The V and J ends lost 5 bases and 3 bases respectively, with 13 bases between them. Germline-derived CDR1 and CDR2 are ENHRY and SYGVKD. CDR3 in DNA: TGTGCCATCAGTCCGGGACAAATAGAAGAGACCCAGTACTTC. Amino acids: CAISPGQIEETQYF.

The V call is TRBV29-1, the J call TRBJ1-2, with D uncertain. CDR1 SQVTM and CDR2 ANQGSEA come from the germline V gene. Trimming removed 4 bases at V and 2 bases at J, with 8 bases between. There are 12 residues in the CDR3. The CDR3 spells CSVAARNYGYTF. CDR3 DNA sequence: TGCAGCGTTGCGGCGCGGAACTATGGCTACACCTTC.